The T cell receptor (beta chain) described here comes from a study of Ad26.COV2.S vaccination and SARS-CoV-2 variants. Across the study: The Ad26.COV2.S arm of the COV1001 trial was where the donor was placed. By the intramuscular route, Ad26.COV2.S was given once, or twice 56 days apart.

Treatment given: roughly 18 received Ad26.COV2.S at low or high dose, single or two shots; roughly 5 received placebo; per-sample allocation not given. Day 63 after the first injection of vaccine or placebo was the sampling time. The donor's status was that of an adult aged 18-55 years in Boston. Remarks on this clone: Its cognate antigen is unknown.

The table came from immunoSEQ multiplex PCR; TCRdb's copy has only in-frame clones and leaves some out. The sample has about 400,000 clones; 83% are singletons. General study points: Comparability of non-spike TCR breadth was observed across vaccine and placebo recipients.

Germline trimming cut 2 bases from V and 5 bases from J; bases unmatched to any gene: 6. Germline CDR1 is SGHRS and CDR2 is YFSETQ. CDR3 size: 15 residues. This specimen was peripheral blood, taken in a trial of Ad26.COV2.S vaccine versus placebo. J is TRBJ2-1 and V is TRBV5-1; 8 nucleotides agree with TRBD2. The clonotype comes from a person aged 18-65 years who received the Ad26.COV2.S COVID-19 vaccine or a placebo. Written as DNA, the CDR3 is TGCGCCAGCAGCTTTACGGGAGGGAGAGACAATGAGCAGTTCTTC. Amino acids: CASSFTGGRDNEQFF.